This is a list of T cell receptor beta chains from one sample in a study of blood T cell repertoires in COVID-19. The table came from immunoSEQ multiplex PCR; TCRdb's copy has only in-frame clones and leaves some out. The data contain approximately 220,000 clones, roughly 87% of them singletons. The source material was PBMCs or T cells enriched from blood (not recorded which). Source of these receptors: a woman between 25 and 40 years old with acute COVID-19. CDR3s include the opening cysteine and the closing phenylalanine or tryptophan. The D gene is left open where the match is weak. Clone sizes are given selectively: once, few, many, or a class where the clone is expanded.

V gene,J gene,clone size,D gene,CDR3 protein,CDR3 DNA
TRBV4-3,TRBJ2-7,NA,TRBD1,CASSLRTGPYEQYF,TGCGCCAGCAGCCTAAGGACAGGCCCCTACGAGCAGTACTTC
TRBV11-3,TRBJ1-1,NA,TRBD1,CASSESGQATEAFF,TGTGCCAGCAGCGAATCCGGACAGGCAACTGAAGCTTTCTTT
TRBV18,TRBJ2-7,NA,TRBD1,CASSPMGQGTYEQYF,TGTGCCAGCTCACCAATGGGACAGGGAACCTACGAGCAGTACTTC
TRBV6-1,TRBJ1-6,few,TRBD1,CASSDRGQGSPLHF,TGTGCCAGCAGTGACCGAGGACAGGGATCACCCCTCCACTTT
TRBV9,TRBJ1-1,NA,NA,CASSVATSSTEAFF,TGTGCCAGCAGCGTAGCCACATCTAGCACTGAAGCTTTCTTT
TRBV4-1,TRBJ1-6,NA,TRBD1,CASSQGSQGDNSPLHF,TGCGCCAGCAGCCAAGGCAGTCAGGGGGACAATTCACCCCTCCACTTT
TRBV7-2,TRBJ1-3,NA,NA,CASSLTGSSGNTIYF,TGTGCCAGCAGCTTAACGGGGAGCTCTGGAAACACCATATATTTT
TRBV28,TRBJ1-1,NA,NA,CASSIHSTVNTEAFF,TGTGCCAGCAGTATACACTCGACAGTTAACACTGAAGCTTTCTTT
TRBV4-1,TRBJ1-1,NA,NA,CASSQANEGAKTFF,TGCGCCAGCAGCCAGGCGAACGAAGGGGCTAAGACTTTCTTT
TRBV5-6,TRBJ1-3,once,NA,CASSLRRSSGNTIYF,TGTGCCAGCAGTTTGAGACGGAGCTCTGGAAACACCATATATTTT
TRBV5-1,TRBJ2-1,once,TRBD1,CASSSGKTGGDRFLSSYNEQFF,TGCGCCAGCAGCTCCGGAAAAACAGGGGGCGATCGGTTCCTTAGCTCCTACAATGAGCAGTTCTTC
TRBV19,TRBJ1-5,NA,TRBD1,CASTSRGLGNQPQHF,TGTGCCAGTACCTCCAGGGGGCTGGGCAATCAGCCCCAGCATTTT
TRBV30,TRBJ2-7,NA,NA,CAWGGASSYEQYF,TGTGCCTGGGGGGGGGCTAGCTCCTACGAGCAGTACTTC
TRBV30,TRBJ2-3,NA,NA,CAWSRGGNTDTQYF,TGTGCCTGGAGTAGGGGGGGAAACACAGATACGCAGTATTTT
TRBV27,TRBJ1-1,NA,TRBD1,CASSLSLGTVMNTEAFF,TGTGCCAGCAGTTTAAGTCTCGGGACAGTTATGAACACTGAAGCTTTCTTT
TRBV5-6,TRBJ2-7,NA,TRBD2,CASSAGLAGDPEQYF,TGTGCCAGCAGCGCAGGACTAGCGGGGGATCCAGAGCAGTACTTC
TRBV6-5,TRBJ1-5,NA,NA,CASSPEGSGDQPQHF,TGTGCCAGCAGTCCGGAGGGCAGTGGGGATCAGCCCCAGCATTTT
TRBV4-3,TRBJ1-1,NA,NA,CASSRKLGAEVTEAFF,TGCGCCAGCAGCCGTAAGTTGGGGGCCGAAGTGACTGAAGCTTTCTTT
TRBV6-2/TRBV6-3,TRBJ2-1,NA,TRBD2,CASSRVPGLAANNEQFF,TGTGCCAGCAGCCGCGTCCCGGGACTAGCGGCCAACAATGAGCAGTTCTTC
TRBV2,TRBJ1-5,NA,NA,CASSAGGHQPQHF,TGTGCCAGTTCGGCGGGGGGCCATCAGCCCCAGCATTTT
TRBV6-6,TRBJ2-1,NA,TRBD2,CASRDLAGEHNEQFF,TGTGCCAGCAGGGATCTAGCGGGGGAACACAATGAGCAGTTCTTC
TRBV5-1,TRBJ2-5,NA,TRBD2,CASSRRLAGANQETQYF,TGCGCCAGCAGCCGACGACTAGCGGGGGCCAACCAAGAGACCCAGTACTTC
TRBV18,TRBJ1-1,NA,NA,CASSPPQGSAFF,TGTGCCAGCTCACCGCCCCAGGGTTCGGCTTTCTTT
TRBV7-6,TRBJ1-6,NA,NA,CASSLAGAKNSPLHF,TGTGCCAGCAGCTTAGCGGGGGCAAAGAATTCACCCCTCCACTTT
TRBV6-5,TRBJ2-1,NA,NA,CASSRDLRGEQFF,TGTGCCAGCAGTCGGGACTTGAGAGGCGAGCAGTTCTTC
TRBV13,TRBJ2-1,NA,NA,CASSLEGLLAYNEQFF,TGTGCCAGCAGCTTAGAGGGACTCCTAGCCTACAATGAGCAGTTCTTC
TRBV5-6,TRBJ1-3,NA,NA,CASSVQGQLHSGNTIYF,TGTGCCAGCAGCGTTCAGGGGCAACTTCACTCTGGAAACACCATATATTTT
TRBV4-2,TRBJ1-4,once,TRBD1,CASSRPGGTNEKLFF,TGTGCCAGCAGCCGGCCAGGGGGGACGAATGAAAAACTGTTTTTT
TRBV5-4,TRBJ1-5,NA,TRBD1,CASSLGTGVNQPQHF,TGTGCCAGCAGCTTAGGGACAGGCGTCAATCAGCCCCAGCATTTT
TRBV7-8,TRBJ1-3,NA,NA,CASSLLGRGIGNTIYF,TGTGCCAGCAGCTTATTGGGCCGGGGTATAGGAAACACCATATATTTT
TRBV12-3/TRBV12-4,TRBJ1-1,NA,NA,CASSSRQGRAFF,TGTGCCAGCAGTTCAAGGCAGGGGAGAGCTTTCTTT
TRBV5-1,TRBJ2-1,NA,NA,CASSSSVRPDNEQFF,TGCGCCAGCAGCTCTAGCGTTCGGCCTGACAATGAGCAGTTCTTC
TRBV3-1/TRBV3-2,TRBJ1-5,NA,TRBD1,CASSPSGQRNQPQHF,TGTGCCAGCAGCCCCTCGGGACAGAGGAATCAGCCCCAGCATTTT
TRBV24-1,TRBJ2-7,NA,NA,CATSDVLSGANEQYF,TGTGCCACCAGTGATGTTCTAAGCGGTGCCAACGAGCAGTACTTC
TRBV12-5,TRBJ1-2,NA,NA,CASGLVLLQAKDPYGYTF,TGTGCTAGTGGTTTGGTACTTCTGCAGGCTAAAGACCCCTATGGCTACACCTTC
TRBV19,TRBJ2-2,NA,NA,CASSRNGELAGELFF,TGTGCCAGTAGTCGAAACGGGGAACTGGCCGGGGAGCTGTTTTTT
TRBV7-7,TRBJ2-7,NA,TRBD1,CASSYSTGSYEQYF,TGTGCTAGCAGCTATTCGACAGGGTCCTACGAGCAGTACTTC
TRBV7-9,TRBJ1-3,NA,NA,CASSATGTANTIYF,TGTGCCAGCAGCGCCACAGGGACCGCAAACACCATATATTTT
TRBV13,TRBJ2-5,NA,TRBD1,CASSRGDRTRETQYF,TGTGCCAGCAGCCGCGGGGACAGGACCCGGGAGACCCAGTACTTC
TRBV5-1,TRBJ1-2,NA,TRBD1,CASSTRTGGHGYTF,TGCGCCAGCAGCACAAGGACAGGGGGCCACGGCTACACCTTC
TRBV5-1,TRBJ1-5,NA,TRBD1,CASSPGSDRGGNQPQHF,TGCGCCAGCAGCCCGGGGAGCGACAGGGGCGGGAATCAGCCCCAGCATTTT
TRBV18,TRBJ1-2,NA,NA,CASSPLVRDDGYTF,TGTGCCAGCTCACCACTCGTCAGGGATGATGGCTACACCTTC
TRBV30,TRBJ2-2,NA,TRBD2,CAWRLKRGGNTGELFF,TGTGCCTGGAGGCTGAAGCGGGGGGGGAACACCGGGGAGCTGTTTTTT
TRBV2,TRBJ2-2,NA,NA,CASSERVQTGELFF,TGTGCCAGCAGTGAGAGGGTCCAGACCGGGGAGCTGTTTTTT
TRBV4-3,TRBJ1-3,NA,TRBD1,CASSSGQGNGNTIYF,TGCGCCAGCAGCTCCGGACAGGGCAATGGAAACACCATATATTTT
TRBV7-6,TRBJ1-4,NA,NA,CASSLATRARTNEKLFF,TGTGCCAGCAGCTTGGCTACCAGGGCACGAACTAATGAAAAACTGTTTTTT
TRBV6-5,TRBJ2-7,NA,NA,CASSYSAGPREQYF,TGTGCCAGCAGTTACTCGGCGGGGCCTAGAGAGCAGTACTTC
TRBV19,TRBJ1-3,NA,NA,CASSIGGRNTIYF,TGTGCCAGTAGTATAGGGGGCCGGAACACCATATATTTT
TRBV6-1,TRBJ1-5,NA,TRBD1,CASSTGDSQPQHF,TGTGCCAGCAGTACAGGGGACAGTCAGCCCCAGCATTTT
TRBV18,TRBJ2-7,NA,TRBD1,CASSSGQGTYEQYF,TGTGCCAGCTCATCGGGACAGGGGACCTACGAGCAGTACTTC
TRBV6-2/TRBV6-3,TRBJ2-7,NA,NA,CASSYVAGAYEQYF,TGTGCCAGCAGTTACGTGGCGGGGGCGTACGAGCAGTACTTC
TRBV30,TRBJ1-5,NA,NA,CAWSVGVSGNQPQHF,TGTGCCTGGAGTGTAGGGGTTTCGGGCAATCAGCCCCAGCATTTT